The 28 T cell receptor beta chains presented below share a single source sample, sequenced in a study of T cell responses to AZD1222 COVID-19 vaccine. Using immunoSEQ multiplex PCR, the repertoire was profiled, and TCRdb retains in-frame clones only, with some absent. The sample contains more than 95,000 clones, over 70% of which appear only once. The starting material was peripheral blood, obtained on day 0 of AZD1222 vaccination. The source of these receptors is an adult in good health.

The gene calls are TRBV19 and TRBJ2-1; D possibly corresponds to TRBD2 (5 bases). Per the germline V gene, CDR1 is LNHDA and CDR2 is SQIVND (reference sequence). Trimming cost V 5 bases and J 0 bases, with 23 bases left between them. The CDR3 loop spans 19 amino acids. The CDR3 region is CASSSHAGRLTSSYNEQFF. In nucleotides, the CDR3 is TGTGCCAGTAGTTCTCACGCGGGCCGACTAACCAGCTCCTACAATGAGCAGTTCTTC. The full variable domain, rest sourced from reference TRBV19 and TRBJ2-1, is DGGITQSPKYLFRKEGQNVTLSCEQNLNHDAMYWYRQDPGQGLRLIYYSQIVNDFQKGDIAEGYSVSREKKESFPLTVTSAQKNPTAFYLCASSSHAGRLTSSYNEQFFGPGTRLTVL.

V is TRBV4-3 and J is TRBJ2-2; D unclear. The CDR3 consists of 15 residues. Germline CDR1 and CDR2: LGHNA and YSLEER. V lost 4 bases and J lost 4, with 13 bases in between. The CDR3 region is CASSRKEQSTGELFF. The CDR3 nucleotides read TGCGCCAGCAGCCGCAAGGAACAGAGCACCGGGGAGCTGTTTTTT.

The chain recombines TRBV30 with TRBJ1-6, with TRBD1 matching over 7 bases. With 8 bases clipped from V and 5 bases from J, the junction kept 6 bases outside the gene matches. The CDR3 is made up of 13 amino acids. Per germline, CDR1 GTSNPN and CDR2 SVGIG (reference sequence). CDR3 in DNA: TGTGCCGCCGGGACAGTCAATAATTCACCCCTCCACTTT. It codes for CAAGTVNNSPLHF. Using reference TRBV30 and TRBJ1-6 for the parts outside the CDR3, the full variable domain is SQTIHQWPATLVQPVGSPLSLECTVEGTSNPNLYWYRQAAGRGLQLLFYSVGIGQISSEVPQNLSASRPQDRQFILSSKKLLLSDSGFYLCAAGTVNNSPLHFGNGTRLTVT.

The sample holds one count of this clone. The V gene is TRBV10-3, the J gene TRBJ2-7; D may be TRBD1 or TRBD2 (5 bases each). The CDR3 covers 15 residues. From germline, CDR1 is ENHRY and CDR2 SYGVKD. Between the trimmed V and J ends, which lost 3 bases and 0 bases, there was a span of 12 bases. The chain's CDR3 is CAISEGTAVSYEQYF. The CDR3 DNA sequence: TGTGCCATCAGTGAAGGGACGGCGGTCTCCTACGAGCAGTACTTC.

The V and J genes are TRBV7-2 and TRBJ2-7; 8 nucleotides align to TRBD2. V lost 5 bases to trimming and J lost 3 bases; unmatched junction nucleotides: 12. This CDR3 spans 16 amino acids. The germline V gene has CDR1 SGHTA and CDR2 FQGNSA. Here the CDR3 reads CASSPAGGRGLYEQYF. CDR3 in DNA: TGTGCCAGCAGCCCGGCGGGAGGCCGGGGACTCTACGAGCAGTACTTC.

CDR3 loop: CASSPIAGGSYEQYF. CDR3 in DNA: TGTGCCAGCAGTCCGATCGCGGGGGGATCCTACGAGCAGTACTTC. V and J are TRBV27 and TRBJ2-7, with 8 bases matching TRBD2. CDR1 and CDR2 (germline): MNHEY, SMNVEV (reference sequence). Losses at the gene ends were 5 bases for V and 1 base for J; bases not matched to a gene: 7. The CDR3 contains 15 residues.

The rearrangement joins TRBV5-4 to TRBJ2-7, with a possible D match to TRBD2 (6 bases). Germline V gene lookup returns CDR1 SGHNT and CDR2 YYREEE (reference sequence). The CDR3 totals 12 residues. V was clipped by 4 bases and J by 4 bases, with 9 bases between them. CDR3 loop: CASSPGGYEQYF. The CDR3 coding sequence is TGTGCCAGCAGCCCCGGGGGATACGAGCAGTACTTC.

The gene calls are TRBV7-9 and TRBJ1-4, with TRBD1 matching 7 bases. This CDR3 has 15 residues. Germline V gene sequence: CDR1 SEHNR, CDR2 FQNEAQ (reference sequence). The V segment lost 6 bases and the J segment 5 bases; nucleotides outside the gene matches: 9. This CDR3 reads CASSSTGTENEKLFF. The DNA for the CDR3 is TGTGCCAGCAGTTCGACCGGGACAGAGAATGAAAAACTGTTTTTT.

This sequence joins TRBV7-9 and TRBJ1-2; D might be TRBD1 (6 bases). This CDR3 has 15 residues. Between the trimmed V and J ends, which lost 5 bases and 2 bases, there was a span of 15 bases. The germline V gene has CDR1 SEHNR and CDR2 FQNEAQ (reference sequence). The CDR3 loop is CASSGRDNGNYGYTF. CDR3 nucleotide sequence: TGTGCCAGCAGCGGCCGGGACAATGGAAACTATGGCTACACCTTC.

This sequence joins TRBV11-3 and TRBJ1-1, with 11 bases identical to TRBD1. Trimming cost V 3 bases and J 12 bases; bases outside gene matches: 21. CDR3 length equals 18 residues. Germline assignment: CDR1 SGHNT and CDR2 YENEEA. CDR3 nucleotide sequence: TGTGCCAGCAGCTTCCCCCGACGGGGGACAGGGGGGAGGTTGGAATCTTTCTTT. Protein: CASSFPRRGTGGRLESFF.

CDR3: CASSGPRQGAHSPLHF. DNA for the CDR3: TGTGCCAGCAGTGGCCCTAGACAGGGGGCTCATTCACCCCTCCACTTT. The chain links TRBV6-4 to TRBJ1-6; 10 bases are shared with TRBD1. Germline trimming cut 4 bases from V and 8 bases from J; bases unmatched to any gene: 8. The CDR3 extends over 16 amino acids. Germline CDR1 and CDR2: MRHNA and SNTAGT.

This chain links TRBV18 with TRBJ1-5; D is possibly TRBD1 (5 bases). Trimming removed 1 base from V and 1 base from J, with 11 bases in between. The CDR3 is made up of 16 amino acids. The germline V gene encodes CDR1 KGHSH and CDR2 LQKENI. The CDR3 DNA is TGTGCCAGCTCACCACTCGGGGGGGGAAGCAATCAGCCCCAGCATTTT. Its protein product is CASSPLGGGSNQPQHF.

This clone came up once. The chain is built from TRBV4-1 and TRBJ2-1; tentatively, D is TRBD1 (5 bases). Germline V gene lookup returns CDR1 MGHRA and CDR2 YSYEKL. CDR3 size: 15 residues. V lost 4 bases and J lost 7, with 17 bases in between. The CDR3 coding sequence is TGCGCCAGCAGCCCCTTGGGGCTAGTGATAAATGAGCAGTTCTTC. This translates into CASSPLGLVINEQFF.

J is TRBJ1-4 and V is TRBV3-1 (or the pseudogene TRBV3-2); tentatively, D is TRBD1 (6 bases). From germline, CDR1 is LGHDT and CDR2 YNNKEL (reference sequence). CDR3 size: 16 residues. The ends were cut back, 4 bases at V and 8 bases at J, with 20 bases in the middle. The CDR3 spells CASSPRGGALGEKLFF. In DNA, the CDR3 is TGTGCCAGCAGCCCCCGCGGGGGGGCACTAGGAGAAAAACTGTTTTTT.

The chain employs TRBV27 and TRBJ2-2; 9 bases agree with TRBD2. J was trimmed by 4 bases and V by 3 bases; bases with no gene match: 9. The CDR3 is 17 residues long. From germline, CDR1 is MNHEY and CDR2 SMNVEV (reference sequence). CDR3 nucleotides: TGTGCCAGCAGTTTGACCCCTGGCGGGGGGGCCACCGGGGAGCTGTTTTTT. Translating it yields CASSLTPGGGATGELFF.

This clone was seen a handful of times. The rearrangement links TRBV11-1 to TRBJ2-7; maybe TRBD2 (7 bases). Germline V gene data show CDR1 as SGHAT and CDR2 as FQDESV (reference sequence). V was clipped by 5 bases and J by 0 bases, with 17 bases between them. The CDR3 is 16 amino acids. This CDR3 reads CASSPLGGGHSYEQYF. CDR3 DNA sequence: TGTGCCAGCAGCCCTTTGGGCGGGGGCCACTCCTACGAGCAGTACTTC.

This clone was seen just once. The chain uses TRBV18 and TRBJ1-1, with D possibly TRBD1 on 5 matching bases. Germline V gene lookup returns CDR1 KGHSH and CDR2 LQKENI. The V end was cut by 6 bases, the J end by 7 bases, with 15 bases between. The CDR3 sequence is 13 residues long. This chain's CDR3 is CASSQRDANEAFF. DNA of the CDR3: TGTGCCAGCTCGCAGCGGGACGCCAATGAAGCTTTCTTT.

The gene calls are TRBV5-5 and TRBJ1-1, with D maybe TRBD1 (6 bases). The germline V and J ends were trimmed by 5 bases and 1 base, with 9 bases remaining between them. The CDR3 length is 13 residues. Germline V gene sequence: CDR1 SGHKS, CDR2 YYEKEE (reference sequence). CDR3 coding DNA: TGTGCCAGCAGGCAGGGGTCGAACACTGAAGCTTTCTTT. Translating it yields CASRQGSNTEAFF.

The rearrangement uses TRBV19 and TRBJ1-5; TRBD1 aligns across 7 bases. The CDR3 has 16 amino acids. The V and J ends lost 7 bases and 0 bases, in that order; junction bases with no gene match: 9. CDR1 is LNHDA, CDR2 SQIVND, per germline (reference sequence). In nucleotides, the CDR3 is TGTGCCAGTACCCATGGGACAGCTAATAGCAATCAGCCCCAGCATTTT. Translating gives CASTHGTANSNQPQHF.

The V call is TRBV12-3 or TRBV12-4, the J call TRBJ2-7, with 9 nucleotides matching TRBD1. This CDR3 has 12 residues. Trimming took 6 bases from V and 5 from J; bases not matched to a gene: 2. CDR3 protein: CASSRTGDEQYF. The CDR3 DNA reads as TGTGCCAGCAGCAGGACAGGGGACGAGCAGTACTTC.

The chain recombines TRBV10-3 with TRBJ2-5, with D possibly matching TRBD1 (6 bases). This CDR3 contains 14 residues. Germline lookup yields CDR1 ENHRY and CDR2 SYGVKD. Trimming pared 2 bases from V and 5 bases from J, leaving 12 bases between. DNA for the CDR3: TGTGCCATCAGTGAGGCAGGGGTTGGCGAGACCCAGTACTTC. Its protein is CAISEAGVGETQYF.

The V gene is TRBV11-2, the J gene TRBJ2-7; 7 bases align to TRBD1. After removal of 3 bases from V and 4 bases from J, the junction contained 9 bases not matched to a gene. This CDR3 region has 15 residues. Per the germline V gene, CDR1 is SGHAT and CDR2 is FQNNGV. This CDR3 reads CASSFYGTDLYEQYF. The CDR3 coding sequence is TGTGCCAGCAGCTTCTACGGGACAGACTTATACGAGCAGTACTTC.

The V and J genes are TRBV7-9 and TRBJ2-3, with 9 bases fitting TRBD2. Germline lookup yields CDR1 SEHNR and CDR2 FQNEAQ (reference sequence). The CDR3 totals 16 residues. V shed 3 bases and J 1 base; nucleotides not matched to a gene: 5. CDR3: CASSFFRTSGTDTQYF. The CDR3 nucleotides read TGTGCCAGCAGCTTTTTCCGGACTAGCGGCACAGATACGCAGTATTTT.

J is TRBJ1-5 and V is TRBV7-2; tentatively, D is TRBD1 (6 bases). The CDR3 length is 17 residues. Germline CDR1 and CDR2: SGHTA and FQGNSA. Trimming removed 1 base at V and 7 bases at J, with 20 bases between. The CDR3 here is CASSLGRGGRTSQPQHF. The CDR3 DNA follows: TGTGCCAGCAGCTTAGGAAGGGGGGGCAGGACCAGCCAGCCCCAGCATTTT. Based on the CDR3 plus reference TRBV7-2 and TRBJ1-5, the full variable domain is GAGVSQSPSNKVTEKGKDVELRCDPISGHTALYWYRQSLGQGLEFLIYFQGNSAPDKSGLPSDRFSAERTGGSVSTLTIQRTQQEDSAVYLCASSLGRGGRTSQPQHFGDGTRLSIL.

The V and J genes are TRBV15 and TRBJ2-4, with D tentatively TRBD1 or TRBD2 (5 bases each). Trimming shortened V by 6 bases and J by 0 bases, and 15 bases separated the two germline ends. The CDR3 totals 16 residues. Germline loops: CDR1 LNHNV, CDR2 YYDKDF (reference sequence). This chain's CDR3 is CATRGFGTTAKNIQYF. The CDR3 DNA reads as TGTGCCACCAGGGGGTTTGGGACCACAGCCAAAAACATTCAGTACTTC.

CDR3 DNA sequence: TGTGCCAGCAGTTTGGGGCCGAGGGCTGAAGCTTTCTTT. The encoded protein is CASSLGPRAEAFF. The chain recombines TRBV28 with TRBJ1-1; D is possibly TRBD1 (5 bases). The CDR3 runs 13 residues. Trimming took off 3 bases at V and 6 bases at J, with 11 bases between the two ends. Looked up from germline, CDR1 is MDHEN and CDR2 is SYDVKM.

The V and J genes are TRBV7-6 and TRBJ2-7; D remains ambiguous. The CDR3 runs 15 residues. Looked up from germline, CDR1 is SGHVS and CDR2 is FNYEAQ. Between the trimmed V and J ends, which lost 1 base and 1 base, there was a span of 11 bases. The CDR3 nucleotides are TGTGCCAGCAGCTTAGGGGCCGGTATTTCCTACGAGCAGTACTTC. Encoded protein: CASSLGAGISYEQYF. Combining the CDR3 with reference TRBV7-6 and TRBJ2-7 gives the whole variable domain GAGVSQSPRYKVTKRGQDVALRCDPISGHVSLYWYRQALGQGPEFLTYFNYEAQQDKSGLPNDRFSAERPEGSISTLTIQRTEQRDSAMYRCASSLGAGISYEQYFGPGTRLTVT.

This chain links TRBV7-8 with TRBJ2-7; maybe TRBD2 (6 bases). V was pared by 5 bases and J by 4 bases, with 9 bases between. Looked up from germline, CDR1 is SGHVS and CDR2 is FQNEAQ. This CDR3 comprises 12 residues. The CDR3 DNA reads TGTGCCAGCAGCCGAAGCGGGTACGAGCAGTACTTC. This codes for CASSRSGYEQYF.